A single sample is the source of the 11 T cell receptor beta chains below, sequenced in a study of blood T cell repertoires in COVID-19. Libraries were prepared by immunoSEQ multiplex PCR; TCRdb keeps only in-frame clonotypes and omits some of them. Here the sample spans some 19,000 clones, approximately 85% being singletons. The sample was peripheral blood. These receptors all stem from a man at least 80 years old with acute or convalescent COVID-19.

This clone showed up just a few times. The genes are TRBV19 and TRBJ1-2; D unresolved. Germline V gene sequence: CDR1 LNHDA, CDR2 SQIVND (reference sequence). CDR3 length equals 13 residues. Trimming took 8 bases from V and 0 from J, leaving 10 bases between them. The CDR3 bases are TGTGCCAGTGTGCCTTCAGCTAACTATGGCTACACCTTC. It yields the protein CASVPSANYGYTF.

The V call is TRBV7-3, the J call TRBJ1-1; 8 nucleotides match TRBD1. V shed 5 bases and J 3 bases; nucleotides not matched to a gene: 11. Germline CDR1 and CDR2: SGHTA and FQGTGA. The CDR3 totals 16 residues. CDR3 nucleotide sequence: TGTGCCAGCAGCGCCAACAGGGGGATAGCGGACACTGAAGCTTTCTTT. Residues: CASSANRGIADTEAFF.

This rearrangement joins TRBV5-1 to TRBJ2-5; possibly TRBD1 for D (6 bases). The V gene lost 4 bases and the J gene lost 2 bases, with 15 bases spanning the gap. The germline V gene has CDR1 SGHRS and CDR2 YFSETQ. The length of the CDR3 is 15 residues. In DNA form, the CDR3 reads TGCGCCAGCAGCACCACCTGGACAGCACAAGAGACCCAGTACTTC. Residues: CASSTTWTAQETQYF.

This sequence joins TRBV5-1 and TRBJ2-1; 9 bases map to TRBD2. Losses at the gene ends were 4 bases for V and 8 bases for J; bases not matched to a gene: 10. The germline V gene encodes CDR1 SGHRS and CDR2 YFSETQ. The CDR3 consists of 15 residues. The CDR3 sequence is CASSPRAGGRYEQFF. The CDR3 DNA reads TGCGCCAGCAGCCCTCGGGCGGGGGGGCGTTATGAGCAGTTCTTC.

The chain carries TRBV6-5 and TRBJ1-2; 11 positions agree with TRBD1. CDR3 length: 16 residues. V dropped 3 bases and J dropped 4; count of bases not matched to a gene: 7. Looked up from germline, CDR1 is MNHEY and CDR2 is SVGAGI. The CDR3 spells CASSYVRTGGGYGYTF. CDR3 nucleotides: TGTGCCAGCAGTTATGTGCGGACAGGGGGCGGCTATGGCTACACCTTC.

The V gene is TRBV6-2 or TRBV6-3, the J gene TRBJ1-2; 10 nucleotides line up with TRBD1. V gave up 4 bases and J gave up 5 bases; unmatched junction bases: 4. CDR3 length equals 14 residues. CDR1 MNHEY and CDR2 SVGEGT come from the germline V gene. DNA for the CDR3: TGTGCCAGCAGTTTCCGGGACAGGGGTTATGGCTACACCTTC. This translates into CASSFRDRGYGYTF.

The rearrangement joins TRBV7-3 to TRBJ1-6; 7 bases line up with TRBD1. The CDR3 runs to 14 residues. Trimming took 3 bases from V and 9 from J; bases not matched to a gene: 5. Germline assignment: CDR1 SGHTA and CDR2 FQGTGA. In DNA, the CDR3 is TGTGCCAGCAGCTTGGGACAGCGCGGTTCACCCCTCCACTTT. Its protein product is CASSLGQRGSPLHF.

The chain employs TRBV7-8 and TRBJ2-3; 12 nucleotides line up with TRBD2. Germline values: CDR1 SGHVS, CDR2 FQNEAQ. Germline trimming cut 5 bases from V and 5 bases from J; bases unmatched to any gene: 17. The CDR3 has 19 residues. CDR3 residues: CASSEGQDRLAGGGDTQYF. The CDR3 region has the DNA TGTGCCAGCAGCGAGGGACAAGACCGGCTAGCGGGGGGGGGAGATACGCAGTATTTT.

This clone was detected only a few times. The chain is built from TRBV9 and TRBJ1-2; no firm D call. V lost 7 bases and J lost 1, with 11 bases in between. The CDR3 spans 13 residues. Germline CDR1 and CDR2: SGDLS and YYNGEE. CDR3 coding DNA: TGTGCCAGCGGGCTGGCCAGTAACTATGGCTACACCTTC. It translates to CASGLASNYGYTF.

The chain joins TRBV25-1 to TRBJ2-2; 15 bases align to TRBD2. With 8 bases clipped from V and 5 bases from J, the junction kept 9 bases outside the gene matches. CDR3 length: 17 amino acids. CDR1 and CDR2 (germline): MGHDK, SYGVNS. CDR3 amino acids: CASFGLAGGRETGELFF. CDR3 in DNA: TGTGCCAGCTTCGGACTAGCGGGGGGGCGCGAGACCGGGGAGCTGTTTTTT.

This chain joins TRBV11-1 and TRBJ2-1, with TRBD2 as a possible D gene (5 bases). Trimming pared 5 bases from V and 5 bases from J, leaving 13 bases between. The CDR3 runs 14 residues. Germline lookup yields CDR1 SGHAT and CDR2 FQDESV (reference sequence). Written as DNA, the CDR3 is TGTGCCAGCAGCCAGGCGGGTAACCACAATGAGCAGTTCTTC. Translated: CASSQAGNHNEQFF.